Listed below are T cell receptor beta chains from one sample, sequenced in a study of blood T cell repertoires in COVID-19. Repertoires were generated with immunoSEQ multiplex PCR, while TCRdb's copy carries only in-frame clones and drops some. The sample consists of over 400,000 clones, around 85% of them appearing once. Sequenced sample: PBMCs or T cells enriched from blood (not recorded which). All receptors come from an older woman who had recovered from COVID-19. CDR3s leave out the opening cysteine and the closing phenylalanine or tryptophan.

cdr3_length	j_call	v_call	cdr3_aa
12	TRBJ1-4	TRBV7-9	ASSLGGTFEKLF
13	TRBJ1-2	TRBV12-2	ASCRYGGVNYGYT
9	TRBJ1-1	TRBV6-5	ASRGDTEAF
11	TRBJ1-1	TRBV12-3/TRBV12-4	ASSLYVNTEAF
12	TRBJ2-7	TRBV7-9	ASSTSSGGYEQY
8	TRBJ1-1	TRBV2	ASSDVSAF
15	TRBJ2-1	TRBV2	ASSERGHGGGKNEQF
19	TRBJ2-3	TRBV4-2	ASSQQELGLAGGPSTDTQY
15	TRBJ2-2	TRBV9	ASSVEGAGGYTGELF
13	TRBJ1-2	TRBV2	ASSEVAGQGYSYT
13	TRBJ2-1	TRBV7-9	ASSLVLAGNNEQF
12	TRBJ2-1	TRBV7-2	ASSLGGGAGEQF
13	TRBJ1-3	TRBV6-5	ASSYQPGTGNTIY
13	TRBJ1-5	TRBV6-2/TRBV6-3	ASSSREGSNQPQH
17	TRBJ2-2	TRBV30	AWSPEHFTGGPNTGELF